These 4 T cell receptor beta chains share one sample of origin, sequenced in a study of technical replicates of blood from a handful of donors. Using immunoSEQ multiplex PCR, the repertoire was profiled, and TCRdb retains in-frame clones only, with some absent. The table includes 70,000 to 85,000 clones, roughly 97% detected once. Source material: T cells isolated from PBMCs. Receptors were obtained from a human donor in good health.

The J gene is TRBJ1-1, the V gene TRBV19; TRBD1 might be the D (6 bases). Per germline, CDR1 LNHDA and CDR2 SQIVND (reference sequence). Trimming took off 5 bases at V and 0 bases at J, with 13 bases between the two ends. The CDR3 extends over 15 amino acids. The chain's CDR3 is CASSVQGYMNTEAFF. CDR3 DNA sequence: TGTGCCAGTAGTGTTCAGGGGTACATGAACACTGAAGCTTTCTTT. The full variable domain, in which reference TRBV19 and TRBJ1-1 provide the parts outside the CDR3, is DGGITQSPKYLFRKEGQNVTLSCEQNLNHDAMYWYRQDPGQGLRLIYYSQIVNDFQKGDIAEGYSVSREKKESFPLTVTSAQKNPTAFYLCASSVQGYMNTEAFFGQGTRLTVV.

This rearrangement joins TRBV29-1 to TRBJ1-2; TRBD1 matches at 9 bases. V lost 4 bases, J lost 8 bases, and 11 bases stayed unmatched. The V gene's germline CDR1 is SQVTM and CDR2 ANQGSEA. This CDR3 region has 14 residues. The CDR3 region has the DNA TGCAGCGTTGTCCCCGGGACAGGGTCTGGGGGCTACACCTTC. It codes for CSVVPGTGSGGYTF. The whole variable domain, remainder taken from reference TRBV29-1 and TRBJ1-2, is SAVISQKPSRDICQRGTSLTIQCQVDSQVTMMFWYRQQPGQSLTLIATANQGSEATYESGFVIDKFPISRPNLTFSTLTVSNMSPEDSSIYLCSVVPGTGSGGYTFGSGTRLTVV.

This rearrangement joins TRBV6-5 to TRBJ2-7, with TRBD2 as a possible D gene (6 bases). CDR3 length: 14 residues. Trimming removed 6 bases from V and 3 bases from J, with 15 bases in between. CDR1 MNHEY and CDR2 SVGAGI come from the germline V gene. CDR3 bases: TGTGCCAGCAGCCGGCTCGGGGGTTTCTACGAGCAGTACTTC. Residues: CASSRLGGFYEQYF.

The chain links TRBV13 to TRBJ2-1; D may be TRBD1 (6 bases). V was pared by 5 bases and J by 6 bases, with 17 bases between. The CDR3 is 15 residues long. The germline V gene encodes CDR1 PRHDT and CDR2 FYEKMQ (reference sequence). The chain's CDR3 is CASSPGPDSLNEQFF. Here the CDR3 DNA reads TGTGCCAGCAGCCCAGGCCCGGACAGCCTCAATGAGCAGTTCTTC.